This T cell receptor (beta chain) was identified in a study of technical replicates of blood from a few donors. Germline CDR1 is SGHRS and CDR2 is YFSETQ. The CDR3 length is 17 residues. The junction had 16 bases not matched to a gene; V was cut back by 3 bases and J by 7 bases. Only in-frame clones appear in the TCRdb table, and some are missing; sequencing was by immunoSEQ multiplex PCR. The data contain about 17,000 clones, about 79% of them singletons. This chain connects TRBV5-1 to TRBJ2-7; TRBD2 agrees at 10 bases. What was sequenced was PBMCs. The TCR was taken from a human donor in good health. Some clones in this sample may be carry-over from other donors' samples. Here the CDR3 DNA reads TGCGCCAGCAGCTGGATTGGGTCCGGGACTAGCGTGGGGGAGCAGTACTTC. Translated, it gives CASSWIGSGTSVGEQYF.